Listed below are T cell receptor beta chains from one sample, sequenced in a study of T cell responses to AZD1222 COVID-19 vaccine. Only in-frame clones appear in the TCRdb table, and some are missing; sequencing was by immunoSEQ multiplex PCR. The top ten clones hold around 5.6% of a sample with 100,000 to 150,000 clones, approximately 88% of them seen once. Sequencing used peripheral blood, obtained on day 0 of AZD1222 vaccination. These receptors all come from an adult in good health. The CDR3 runs from the conserved cysteine through the conserved F or W. The D gene is left open where the match is weak. The size field is filled for only some rows; it gives once, few, many or a size class.

v_gene,j_gene,abundance,d_gene,CDR3aa,CDR3nt
TRBV4-3,TRBJ1-5,few,.,CASSQDLGGSNQPQHF,TGCGCCAGCAGCCAGGACCTTGGAGGAAGCAATCAGCCCCAGCATTTT
TRBV19,TRBJ2-7,few,.,CASSTGVYEQYF,TGTGCCAGTAGTACGGGGGTCTACGAGCAGTACTTC
TRBV5-4,TRBJ2-3,.,.,CASSPNTDTQYF,TGTGCCAGCAGCCCCAACACAGATACGCAGTATTTT
TRBV9,TRBJ1-1,.,.,CASSVVGGSTEAFF,TGTGCCAGCAGCGTAGTAGGGGGATCGACTGAAGCTTTCTTT
TRBV13,TRBJ1-2,.,.,CASQLRRWGYGYTF,TGTGCCAGCCAGTTGCGGCGATGGGGCTATGGCTACACCTTC
TRBV27,TRBJ2-1,once,.,CASRDGYNEQFF,TGTGCCAGCCGGGACGGATACAATGAGCAGTTCTTC
TRBV7-9,TRBJ2-2,.,TRBD2,CASSSSKRERSTGELFF,TGTGCCAGCAGCTCATCGAAGCGGGAGAGAAGCACCGGGGAGCTGTTTTTT
TRBV27,TRBJ2-2,.,TRBD2,CASSPPLAGVNTGELFF,TGTGCCAGCAGTCCCCCCTTAGCGGGGGTAAACACCGGGGAGCTGTTTTTT
TRBV19,TRBJ2-7,.,TRBD2,CATRAGAPYEQYF,TGTGCCACCCGAGCGGGGGCCCCCTACGAGCAGTACTTC
TRBV24-1,TRBJ2-7,.,.,CATSDSGQSYPYEQYF,TGTGCCACCAGTGACTCTGGACAGTCCTATCCCTACGAGCAGTACTTC
TRBV19,TRBJ1-1,.,TRBD1,CASRPGQGLPNTEAFF,TGTGCCAGTAGGCCGGGACAGGGGTTACCGAACACTGAAGCTTTCTTT
TRBV19,TRBJ1-5,.,TRBD1,CASSQTGGRNQPQHF,TGTGCCAGTAGCCAGACAGGGGGTCGAAATCAGCCCCAGCATTTT
TRBV3-1/TRBV3-2,TRBJ1-6,.,.,CASSTAGSPLHF,TGTGCCAGCAGCACTGCGGGTTCACCCCTCCACTTT
TRBV30,TRBJ2-6,.,.,CAWTLTGANVLTF,TGTGCCTGGACTCTAACTGGGGCCAACGTCCTGACTTTC
TRBV18,TRBJ1-2,.,TRBD1,CASSPGQVLEGYTF,TGTGCCAGCTCGCCGGGACAGGTGCTAGAGGGCTACACCTTC
TRBV7-9,TRBJ2-1,.,.,CASSGGRGGSYNEQFF,TGTGCCAGCAGCGGAGGGAGAGGCGGCTCCTACAATGAGCAGTTCTTC
TRBV6-5,TRBJ2-1,.,.,CASRIQDLGEQFF,TGTGCCAGCAGGATACAGGACCTGGGTGAGCAGTTCTTC
TRBV5-4,TRBJ1-2,.,.,CASSLTLSGYTF,TGTGCCAGCAGCTTAACACTGTCAGGCTACACCTTC
TRBV5-6,TRBJ2-2,.,.,CASSPGTTNTGELFF,TGTGCCAGCAGCCCGGGGACAACAAACACCGGGGAGCTGTTTTTT
TRBV7-9,TRBJ1-4,.,TRBD1,CASSMLRGQGAFNEKLFF,TGTGCCAGCAGCATGCTCCGAGGACAGGGGGCATTTAATGAAAAACTGTTTTTT
TRBV25-1,TRBJ1-6,.,.,CANPQTPGSPLHF,TGTGCCAACCCCCAGACCCCAGGTTCACCCCTCCACTTT
TRBV3-1/TRBV3-2,TRBJ2-7,.,.,CASSQDPYAYEQYF,TGTGCCAGCAGCCAAGATCCATACGCCTACGAGCAGTACTTC
TRBV19,TRBJ1-2,.,TRBD1,CASSILTGGIYGYTF,TGTGCCAGTAGTATTTTGACAGGGGGTATCTATGGCTACACCTTC
TRBV28,TRBJ1-2,few,.,CASSFVGTYLGPTYGYTF,TGTGCCAGCAGTTTTGTTGGGACCTACTTGGGGCCGACCTATGGCTACACCTTC
TRBV24-1,TRBJ2-3,.,TRBD1,CATSDGIGTVTDTQYF,TGTGCCACCAGTGATGGGATTGGGACAGTCACAGATACGCAGTATTTT
TRBV18,TRBJ2-1,.,TRBD1,CASSPVDRRYNEQFF,TGTGCCAGCTCACCCGTGGACAGGAGATACAATGAGCAGTTCTTC
TRBV4-1,TRBJ2-5,.,TRBD2,CASSQQTSGETQYF,TGCGCCAGCAGCCAACAGACTAGCGGAGAGACCCAGTACTTC
TRBV19,TRBJ1-6,.,.,CASSPDSYSPLHF,TGTGCCAGTAGTCCAGACAGTTATTCACCCCTCCACTTT
TRBV7-2,TRBJ2-7,.,.,CASSLAPGISYEQYF,TGTGCCAGCAGCTTAGCCCCCGGGATTTCCTACGAGCAGTACTTC
TRBV27,TRBJ2-7,.,TRBD1,CASSTMRQGVYEQYF,TGTGCCAGCAGCACCATGAGACAGGGAGTCTACGAGCAGTACTTC
TRBV28,TRBJ1-2,.,TRBD1,CASSPGQGTYGYTF,TGTGCCAGCAGCCCGGGACAGGGGACTTATGGCTACACCTTC
TRBV4-1,TRBJ2-1,.,.,CASSQVRAGEQFF,TGCGCCAGCAGCCAAGTTCGGGCAGGCGAGCAGTTCTTC
TRBV11-3,TRBJ2-5,.,.,CASSWGGGTHYF,.
TRBV5-1,TRBJ1-5,.,.,CASSYGSNQPQHF,TGCGCCAGCTCCTACGGCAGCAATCAGCCCCAGCATTTT
TRBV29-1,TRBJ2-3,.,.,CSAFLLTDTQYF,TGCAGCGCCTTCCTGCTCACAGATACGCAGTATTTT
TRBV7-6,TRBJ2-7,.,.,CASSLETGLSSYEQYF,TGTGCCAGCAGCTTAGAGACAGGATTAAGCTCCTACGAGCAGTACTTC
TRBV4-2,TRBJ1-5,.,.,CASSQGGGFDQPQHF,TGTGCCAGCAGCCAAGGGGGGGGATTCGATCAGCCCCAGCATTTT
TRBV3-1/TRBV3-2,TRBJ1-5,.,.,CASSQDRVQPQHF,TGTGCCAGCAGCCAAGACAGGGTTCAGCCCCAGCATTTT
TRBV7-9,TRBJ1-4,.,TRBD1,CASSRGTGGEKLFF,TGTGCCAGCAGCCGAGGGACAGGGGGCGAAAAACTGTTTTTT
TRBV19,TRBJ1-5,.,.,CASRSLGGSNQPQHF,TGTGCCAGTAGGTCCCTGGGGGGCAGCAATCAGCCCCAGCATTTT
TRBV24-1,TRBJ2-1,.,TRBD2,CATSDTTSGRTSDEQFF,TGTGCCACCAGTGATACGACTAGCGGGAGAACGTCCGATGAGCAGTTCTTC
TRBV5-1,TRBJ1-3,.,.,CASSFEGDTIYF,TGCGCCAGCAGCTTCGAAGGTGACACCATATATTTT
TRBV27,TRBJ2-1,.,TRBD2,CASSLAPGLAGYNEQFF,TGTGCCAGCAGTTTAGCACCGGGACTAGCGGGATACAATGAGCAGTTCTTC
TRBV27,TRBJ2-2,.,TRBD1,CASSFDRGNTGELFF,TGTGCCAGCAGTTTTGACAGGGGTAACACCGGGGAGCTGTTTTTT
TRBV3-1/TRBV3-2,TRBJ2-2,.,TRBD1,CASSQLDRGVTGELFF,TGTGCCAGCAGCCAACTTGACAGGGGGGTGACCGGGGAGCTGTTTTTT
TRBV5-1,TRBJ1-2,.,.,CASRRLGGNEGDGYTF,TGCGCCAGCCGCAGGCTGGGGGGGAATGAAGGCGATGGCTACACCTTC
TRBV19,TRBJ1-3,.,.,CASSIDADGNTIYF,TGTGCCAGTAGTATAGATGCAGATGGAAACACCATATATTTT
TRBV9,TRBJ2-1,.,.,CASSPQIGNNEQFF,TGTGCCAGCAGCCCCCAGATAGGGAACAATGAGCAGTTCTTC
TRBV28,TRBJ1-2,.,.,CASSRLMGYGYTF,TGTGCCAGCAGTAGGCTGATGGGCTATGGCTACACCTTC
TRBV15,TRBJ2-6,few,TRBD2,CATSRQRESGANVLTF,TGTGCCACCAGCAGACAGCGGGAATCTGGGGCCAACGTCCTGACTTTC
TRBV11-2,TRBJ2-7,once,.,CASSLAEYEQYF,TGTGCCAGCAGCCTAGCTGAGTACGAGCAGTACTTC
TRBV4-1,TRBJ1-2,.,.,CASSLTGPYGYTF,TGCGCCAGCAGCCTGACAGGTCCTTATGGCTACACCTTC
TRBV19,TRBJ1-5,.,.,CASSTRAGRMSNQPQHF,TGTGCCAGTAGTACTCGAGCGGGGCGGATGAGCAATCAGCCCCAGCATTTT
TRBV11-3,TRBJ2-1,.,TRBD2,CASSLPGGRNEQFF,TGTGCCAGCAGCTTACCGGGAGGGCGAAATGAGCAGTTCTTC
TRBV9,TRBJ1-3,few,.,CASSVRLGGNTIYF,TGTGCCAGCAGCGTCAGATTAGGCGGAAACACCATATATTTT
TRBV3-1/TRBV3-2,TRBJ2-1,.,TRBD2,CASSQTSGPYNEQFF,TGTGCCAGCAGCCAGACTAGCGGGCCTTACAATGAGCAGTTCTTC
TRBV19,TRBJ1-5,.,.,CASMGGSSNQPQHF,TGTGCCAGTATGGGGGGCAGCAGCAATCAGCCCCAGCATTTT
TRBV6-5,TRBJ1-5,.,.,CATRQGNQPQHF,TGTGCCACCAGACAGGGCAATCAGCCCCAGCATTTT
TRBV6-5,TRBJ2-5,few,TRBD2,CASSHSLGGGETQYF,TGTGCCAGCAGCCACTCTCTGGGGGGGGGAGAGACCCAGTACTTC
TRBV19,TRBJ1-5,.,TRBD1,CASSIVPWTGISNQPQHF,TGTGCCAGTAGTATAGTCCCCTGGACAGGGATTAGCAATCAGCCCCAGCATTTT